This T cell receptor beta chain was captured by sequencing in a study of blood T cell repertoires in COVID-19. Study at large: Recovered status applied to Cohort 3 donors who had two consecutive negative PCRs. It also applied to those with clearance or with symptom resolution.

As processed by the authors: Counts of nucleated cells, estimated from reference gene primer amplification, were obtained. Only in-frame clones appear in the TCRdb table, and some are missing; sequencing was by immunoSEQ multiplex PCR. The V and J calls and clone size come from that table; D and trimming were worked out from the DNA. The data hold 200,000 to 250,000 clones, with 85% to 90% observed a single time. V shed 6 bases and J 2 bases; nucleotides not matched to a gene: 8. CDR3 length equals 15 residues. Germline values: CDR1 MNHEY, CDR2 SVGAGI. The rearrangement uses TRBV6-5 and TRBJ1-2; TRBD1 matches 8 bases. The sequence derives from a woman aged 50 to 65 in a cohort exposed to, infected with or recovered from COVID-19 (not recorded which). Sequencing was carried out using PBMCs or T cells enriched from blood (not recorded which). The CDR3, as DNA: TGTGCCAGCAGCATCAGGGGGCGCCGCAACTATGGCTACACCTTC. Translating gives CASSIRGRRNYGYTF.